This TCR beta chain was recorded in a study of cytomegalovirus exposure and HLA in healthy donors. Study-level background: Among the 300 to 500 genotyped donors, just over 80% were placed in the Caucasian-associated ancestry cluster.

The CDR3 covers 15 residues. Germline V CDR1 and CDR2: MNHNY, SVGAGI (reference sequence). The V and J ends lost 2 bases and 8 bases, in that order; junction bases with no gene match: 11. PCR employed 60 Vbeta and 13 Jbeta primers. Clones were read by immunoSEQ multiplex PCR, and TCRdb kept only the in-frame ones, dropping some. The sample carries about 140,000 clones, roughly 86% recorded once. The gene calls are TRBV6-6 and TRBJ1-2; 7 positions match TRBD1. The sample taken for sequencing was PBMCs. The sequence derives from a man younger than 35 in good health and CMV-seropositive. For the CDR3, the DNA is TGTGCCAGCAGTTACCCGCCGGGACAGAGCTACGGCTACACCTTC. It is translated as CASSYPPGQSYGYTF.